This T cell receptor (beta chain) was recorded in a study of blood T cell repertoires in COVID-19. Study-level information: Samples came from the United States, Italy and Spain, spanning acute and convalescent COVID-19.

The V gene lost 2 bases and the J gene lost 9 bases, with 13 bases spanning the gap. This CDR3 has 13 residues. Germline CDR1 MGHDK, CDR2 SYGVNS. The assay was immunoSEQ multiplex PCR, and TCRdb's table has in-frame clones only and misses some. This table has a few hundred thousand clones, 75% to 90% appearing once. Sequencing was done on a sample of peripheral blood. This receptor was identified in a young man with active or convalescent COVID-19. The chain links TRBV25-1 to TRBJ1-1, with a tentative D call TRBD1 (6 bases). As DNA, the CDR3 is TGTGCCAGCAGTGAAAGGGCAGGGGACAAAGCTTTCTTT. It encodes CASSERAGDKAFF. The whole variable domain, remainder taken from reference TRBV25-1 and TRBJ1-1, is EADIYQTPRYLVIGTGKKITLECSQTMGHDKMYWYQQDPGMELHLIHYSYGVNSTEKGDLSSESTVSRIRTEHFPLTLESARPSHTSQYLCASSERAGDKAFFGQGTRLTVV.